The TCR beta chain described here comes from a study of regulatory T cells in long-lasting Graves disease. Trimming shortened V by 0 bases and J by 2 bases, and 23 bases separated the two germline ends. Germline CDR1 is SGHRS and CDR2 is YFSETQ. The CDR3 loop spans 19 amino acids. Many counts were recorded for this clonotype. No antigen is known for it. In building TCR beta libraries, iRepertoire HTBI primers were used together with Arm-PCR of CDR3 regions. From the multiplex PCR reads, TCRdb called clonotypes with MiXCR, one entry per CDR3 protein. The sample records some 500,000 distinct CDR3 sequences, about 15% being singletons. Notes on the study in general: Persistent Graves' cases showed lower TCR diversity than newly diagnosed cases. TRBV28, TRBJ1-2 and TRBJ2-5 were favored in persistent disease.

As to time point: newly diagnosed GD, antithyroid drugs for less than 3 months. Following extraction of RNA from PBMCs, that RNA was used to make the TCR library. The same sample was also used in a study of T cells in Graves' hyperthyroidism and ophthalmopathy. Turning to that study: Most expanded thyroid clonotypes above 0.001 recurred in blood.

The input for sequencing was peripheral blood mononuclear cells (PBMCs), taken at new diagnosis, from a patient treated with antithyroid drugs. The chain links TRBV5-1 to TRBJ1-2; possibly TRBD1 for D (5 bases). The TCR sequence derives from a woman in her forties or fifties with Graves disease. The CDR3 DNA sequence: TGCGCCAGCAGCTTGGCCAGGGCAGGGAGAGTATTGGACAACTATGGCTACACCTTC. As protein: CASSLARAGRVLDNYGYTF.